This TCR beta chain was captured by sequencing in a study of blood T cell repertoires in COVID-19 (dated by TCRdb to the early 2020s). For the study in its entirety: Samples from collaborators originated in the United States, Italy and Spain and spanned both the acute and convalescent phases of COVID-19. The prospective study material was composed of cDNA or gDNA derived from T cells, B-cell-depleted T cells, or PBMCs. Deeply sampled blood TCRbeta repertoires from subjects exposed to, actively infected with, or recovered from COVID-19 were included in the dataset. A freely available public database, intended as a resource for researchers studying the immune response to SARS-CoV-2, is where the repertoires were released. The samples were drawn from two sources: the first 160 participants of the ongoing ImmuneRACE study, and 1,254 subjects contributed by 6 global collaborators. A de-identified subject ID, COVID-19 status, age in years and sex were almost always included in the sample metadata. Where available, HLA class I and class II types were obtained from metadata supplied by the sample provider rather than from assay-based typing.

One collaborating source in Seattle enrolled patients during active infection and followed them longitudinally through the course of disease. The collaborating institutions used their own protocols to collect whole blood in K2EDTA tubes. For TCRbeta analysis, collaborator samples were shipped as frozen whole blood, as isolated PBMCs, or as DNA extracted from either sample type. TCRbeta CDR3 regions were amplified from genomic DNA using the immunoSEQ Assay, a bias-controlled multiplex PCR. In the original analysis: The number of nucleated cells in each sample was estimated from the amplification of reference gene primers within the assay. To quantify the absolute abundance of each unique TCRbeta CDR3 rearrangement, sequence reads were collapsed and filtered. Productive Simpson clonality was computed per sample as the square root of Simpson's diversity index over productive rearrangements. Drawn from immuneACCESS, this table holds only the in-frame rearrangements with V and J called that TCRdb kept. Clones are partly lost; checked studies trace under half to an unresolved V gene and leave the rest unexplained. For V, J and clone size, that table is used; D and trimming come from the DNA. The sample yields some 150,000 clones; approximately 83% were counted once. Around 10% of the sample belongs to the ten largest clones.

Here is what the overall study found, with its caveats: The amount of clinical and demographic metadata varied by source and participant and was provided uncurated.

In the germline V gene, CDR1 corresponds to MGHDK and CDR2 to SYGVNS. V ends up 3 bases short and J 4 bases short, with an unmatched junction base count of 11. Inclusive of the bounding cysteine and phenylalanine, the CDR3 is 16 residues long. Of all the DNA, just the CDR3 is kept, 48 bases in frame from base 1. Concerning this clone: This clone's antigen is unknown. Per-base quality was not reported, and no clone a single base away is much larger than it.

Sequences were obtained from peripheral blood. The source of this sequence is a woman aged 60 to 75 with COVID-19, enrolled during active disease. The V gene is TRBV25-1 and the J gene is TRBJ1-2; 7 bases in the junction line up with TRBD1. The CDR3 sequence is CASSDLRAGQAYGYTF. The DNA reads TGTGCCAGCAGTGATCTTCGCGCCGGACAGGCCTATGGCTACACCTTC.